This TCR beta chain is from a study of blood T cell repertoires in COVID-19. Study in general: The United States, Italy and Spain supplied acute and convalescent COVID-19 samples. Nucleic acid was either cDNA or gDNA, and it came from T cells, B-cell-depleted T cells, or PBMCs.

Enrolled during active infection, Seattle patients were then followed longitudinally. Per the original methods: Estimation of nucleated cell counts was performed using reference gene primer amplification. Sequencing was performed with immunoSEQ multiplex PCR; in TCRdb, only in-frame clones are kept and a portion is missing. That table gives V, J and clone size, and the DNA gave D and trimming. The sample yields about 200,000 clones, 82% seen once. The V gene's germline CDR1 is SGHAT and CDR2 FQNNGV. Trimming cost V 5 bases and J 5 bases; bases outside gene matches: 11. This CDR3 comprises 16 residues.

V is TRBV11-2 and J is TRBJ1-4; TRBD1 aligns across 7 bases. The sequence derives from a woman in her 70s with COVID-19, enrolled during active disease. The sequenced sample was peripheral blood. The CDR3 coding sequence is TGTGCCAGCAGCCCGTACGGGACAGTGCGAAATGAAAAACTGTTTTTT. This sequence encodes CASSPYGTVRNEKLFF. The full variable domain, with the rest looked up from reference TRBV11-2 and TRBJ1-4, is EAGVAQSPRYKIIEKRQSVAFWCNPISGHATLYWYQQILGQGPKLLIQFQNNGVVDDSQLPKDRFSAERLKGVDSTLKIQPAKLEDSAVYLCASSPYGTVRNEKLFFGSGTQLSVL.